This T cell receptor (beta chain) emerged from a study of blood T cell repertoires in COVID-19. Background on the study: The origin of the acute and convalescent COVID-19 samples was the United States, Italy and Spain. T cells, B-cell-depleted T cells, or PBMCs provided the cDNA or gDNA that served as material.

The repertoire was sequenced with immunoSEQ multiplex PCR; TCRdb's copy has only in-frame clones and lacks some. The sample has around 230,000 clones; 70% to 90% are singletons. This CDR3 contains 18 residues. In germline, CDR1 is SGHTA, CDR2 FQGNSA. The ends lost 2 bases at V and 2 bases at J; junction bases unmatched: 8. Participants were aged about 18 to 100 years from about two dozen US areas. Donors of Cohort 3 who recovered were those that had two negative PCRs, clearance, or symptom resolution. The chain has TRBV7-2 and TRBJ2-6; 8 positions agree with TRBD2. This TCR derives from a man aged 35 to 55 who had recovered from COVID-19. Sequencing was carried out using PBMCs or T cells enriched from blood (not recorded which). CDR3 sequence reads: CASSLKWAGGTGANVLTF. The CDR3 DNA is TGTGCCAGCAGCTTAAAGTGGGCGGGAGGAACTGGGGCCAACGTCCTGACTTTC.